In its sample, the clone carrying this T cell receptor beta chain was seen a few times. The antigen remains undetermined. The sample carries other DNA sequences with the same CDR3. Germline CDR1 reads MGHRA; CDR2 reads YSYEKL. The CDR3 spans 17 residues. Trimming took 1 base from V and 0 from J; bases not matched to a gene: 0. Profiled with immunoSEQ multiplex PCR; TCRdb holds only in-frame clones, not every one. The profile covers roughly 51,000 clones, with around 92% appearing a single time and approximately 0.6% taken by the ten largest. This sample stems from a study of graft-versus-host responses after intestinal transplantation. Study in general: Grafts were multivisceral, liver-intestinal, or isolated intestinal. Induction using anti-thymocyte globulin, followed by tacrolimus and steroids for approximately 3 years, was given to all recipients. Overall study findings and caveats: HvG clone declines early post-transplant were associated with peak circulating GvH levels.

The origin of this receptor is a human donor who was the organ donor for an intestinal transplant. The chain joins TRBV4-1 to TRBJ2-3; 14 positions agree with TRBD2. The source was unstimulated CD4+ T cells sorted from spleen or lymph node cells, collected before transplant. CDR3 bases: TGCGCCAGCAGCCAAGGACTAGCGGGGGGGAGCACAGATACGCAGTATTTT. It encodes CASSQGLAGGSTDTQYF.